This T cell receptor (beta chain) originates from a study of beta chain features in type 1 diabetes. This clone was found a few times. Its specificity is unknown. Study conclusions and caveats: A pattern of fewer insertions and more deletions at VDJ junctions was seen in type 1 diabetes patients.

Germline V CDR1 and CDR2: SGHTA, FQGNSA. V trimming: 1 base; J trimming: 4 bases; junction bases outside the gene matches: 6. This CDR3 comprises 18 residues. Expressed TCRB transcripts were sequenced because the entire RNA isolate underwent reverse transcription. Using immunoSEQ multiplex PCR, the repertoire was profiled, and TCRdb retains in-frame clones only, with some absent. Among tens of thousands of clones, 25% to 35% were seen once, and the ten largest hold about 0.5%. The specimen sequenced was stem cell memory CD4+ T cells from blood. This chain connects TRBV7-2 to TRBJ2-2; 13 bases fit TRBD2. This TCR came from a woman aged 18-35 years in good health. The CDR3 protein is CASSLGLAGGAGTGELFF. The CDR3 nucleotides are TGTGCCAGCAGCTTAGGACTAGCGGGGGGTGCCGGCACCGGGGAGCTGTTTTTT. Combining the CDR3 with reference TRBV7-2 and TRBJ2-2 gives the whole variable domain GAGVSQSPSNKVTEKGKDVELRCDPISGHTALYWYRQSLGQGLEFLIYFQGNSAPDKSGLPSDRFSAERTGGSVSTLTIQRTQQEDSAVYLCASSLGLAGGAGTGELFFGEGSRLTVL.